This T cell receptor beta chain derives from a study of cytomegalovirus exposure and HLA in healthy donors. Overall study: The study's early data release held tens of millions of unique TCRs from HLA-typed donors.

PCR amplification relied on 60 Vbeta primers (plus 13 Jbeta primers). The assay was immunoSEQ multiplex PCR, and TCRdb's table has in-frame clones only and misses some. This sample's table has roughly 64,000 clones. Comment on this clone: Its antigen is as yet unknown.

General study findings and limits: With DRB1 most and HLA-C fewest, TCR association rates differed between HLA loci in a later analysis. In an earlier analysis, most TCR beta V segments were productive about 90% or about 30% of the time. The HLA-A and HLA-B alleles of most subjects were reportedly predicted accurately from TCR beta sequences.

The V gene lost 6 bases and the J gene lost 4 bases, with 15 bases spanning the gap. There are 14 residues in the CDR3. Germline V gene sequence: CDR1 SEHNR, CDR2 FQNEAQ (reference sequence). The chain carries TRBV7-9 and TRBJ1-1; tentative D call: TRBD1 (6 bases). The sequenced sample consisted of PBMCs. This clonotype was sampled from a woman aged 18-29 years in good health and CMV-seronegative. The CDR3, as DNA: TGTGCCAGCAGTGGGAGGGAAGGGGGCACTGAAGCTTTCTTT. Protein product: CASSGREGGTEAFF.